This TCR beta chain was identified in a study of monozygotic twins with inflammatory bowel disease. Study-level points and caveats: Clonotype overlap with others was lower in IBD patients than in healthy twins, a difference that was greatest with disease activity. Healthy co-twins, by inverse Simpson, had higher TCRbeta diversity than their siblings with IBD.

No sorting of T cells preceded isolation of total RNA from whole blood. With respect to this clonotype: What it recognizes is unknown.

Looked up from germline, CDR1 is SGHRS and CDR2 is YFSETQ. This CDR3 comprises 15 residues. TCRdb re-analyzed the 5' RACE reads; it lists each CDR3 protein once, without DNA. Its clone listing holds a few hundred thousand distinct CDR3 sequences. This sequence joins TRBV5-1 and TRBJ2-1; TCRdb's D call, TRBD1, is unchecked because there is no DNA. Sequencing input: blood. This sequence originates from a human donor with ulcerative colitis or Crohn's disease, or a healthy co-twin of an affected twin (not recorded which). This chain's CDR3 is CASSPGTLAYNEQFF. The full variable domain, completed using reference TRBV5-1 and TRBJ2-1, is KAGVTQTPRYLIKTRGQQVTLSCSPISGHRSVSWYQQTPGQGLQFLFEYFSETQRNKGNFPGRFSGRQFSNSRSEMNVSTLELGDSALYLCASSPGTLAYNEQFFGPGTRLTVL.